Reported below is one T cell receptor beta chain. Antigen specificity is unknown. The ends were cut back, 1 base at V and 3 bases at J, with 6 bases in the middle. This CDR3 comprises 13 residues. Germline V gene data show CDR1 as LNHNV and CDR2 as YYDKDF (reference sequence). The entry originates in a study of T cell responses to AZD1222 COVID-19 vaccine. Study-level results: Increases in Spike-specific TCR breadth and depth were seen after two AZD1222 doses.

This table comes from immunoSEQ multiplex PCR, and its TCRdb copy is limited to in-frame clones, with some not included. The table shows approximately 170,000 clones, with 80% to 95% occurring only once. The starting material was peripheral blood, obtained on day 0 of AZD1222 vaccination. The sequence derives from an adult in good health. The rearrangement joins TRBV15 to TRBJ1-1; no firm D call. The CDR3 DNA reads as TGTGCCACCAGCAGAGTAAGGGACACTGAAGCTTTCTTT. Amino acid sequence: CATSRVRDTEAFF.